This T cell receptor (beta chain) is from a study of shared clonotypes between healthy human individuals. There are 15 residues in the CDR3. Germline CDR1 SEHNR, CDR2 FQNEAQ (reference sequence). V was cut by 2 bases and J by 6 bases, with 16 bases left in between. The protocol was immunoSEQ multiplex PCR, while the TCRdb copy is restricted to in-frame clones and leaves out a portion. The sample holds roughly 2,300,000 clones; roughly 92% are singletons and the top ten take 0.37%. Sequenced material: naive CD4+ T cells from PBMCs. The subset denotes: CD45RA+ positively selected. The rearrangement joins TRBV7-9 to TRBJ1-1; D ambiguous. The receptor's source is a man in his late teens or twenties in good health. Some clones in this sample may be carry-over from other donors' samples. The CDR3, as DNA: TGTGCCAGCAGCTTAACCCTGACTACGGGCTCTGAAGCTTTCTTT. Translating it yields CASSLTLTTGSEAFF.